The TCR beta chain under discussion was sequenced for a study of blood T cell repertoires in COVID-19. This CDR3 has 12 amino acids. With 2 bases removed from V and 8 bases from J, the gap between germline ends came to 12 bases. Germline lookup yields CDR1 GTSNPN and CDR2 SVGIG (reference sequence). This clone was seen a few times. The data were produced by immunoSEQ multiplex PCR, yet TCRdb's version contains in-frame clones alone and is incomplete. The sample records about 170,000 clones, 70% to 90% being singletons. Sequencing was carried out using peripheral blood. The chain uses TRBV30 and TRBJ1-2; the D gene is possibly TRBD1 (5 bases). This TCR came from a man in his fifties or sixties who had recovered from COVID-19. The DNA for the CDR3 is TGTGCCTGGAGTACAGGACAATTGGGCTACACCTTC. Translation gives CAWSTGQLGYTF.